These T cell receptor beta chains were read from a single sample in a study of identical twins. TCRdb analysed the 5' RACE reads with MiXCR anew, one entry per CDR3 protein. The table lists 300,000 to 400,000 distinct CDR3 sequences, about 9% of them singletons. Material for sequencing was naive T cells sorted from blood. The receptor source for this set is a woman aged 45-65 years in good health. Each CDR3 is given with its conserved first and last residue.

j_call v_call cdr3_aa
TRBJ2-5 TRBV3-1 CASSLRGRQGVSVLVTQYF
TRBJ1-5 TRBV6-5 CASSTGFNQPQHF
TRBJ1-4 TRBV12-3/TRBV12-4 CASSLGGDRGRKLFF
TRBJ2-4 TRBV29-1 CSVEGDENIQYF
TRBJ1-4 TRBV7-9 CASTGRDEKLFF
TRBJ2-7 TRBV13 CASSYLGRLAGGPSSHEQYF
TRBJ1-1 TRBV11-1 CASSPQSGRAPEAFF
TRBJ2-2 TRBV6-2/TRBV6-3 CASSPPLGELFF
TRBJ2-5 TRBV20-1 CSARGAGGPHQETQYF
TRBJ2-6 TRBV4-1 CASSQGELSSGANVLTF
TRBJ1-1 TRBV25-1 CASSELGWAEAFF
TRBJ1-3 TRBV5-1 CASSLDTGGNTIYF
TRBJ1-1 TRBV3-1 CASKDSAVWNTEAFF
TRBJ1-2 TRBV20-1 CSARKGPVNYGYTF
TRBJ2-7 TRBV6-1 CASSEEGTSYEQYF
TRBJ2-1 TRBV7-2 CASSRTGTGVVDEQFF
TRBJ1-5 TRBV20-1 CSARDVGRADNQPQHF
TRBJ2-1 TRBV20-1 CSVDELAGRDYDNEQFF
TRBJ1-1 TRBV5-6 CASSLRQLNTEAFF
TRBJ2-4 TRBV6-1 CASGLGGAKNIQYF
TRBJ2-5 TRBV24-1 CATSDVASGEETQYF
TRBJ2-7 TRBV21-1 CASRLSGAYEQYF
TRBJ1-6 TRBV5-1 CASRPETGGNSPLHF
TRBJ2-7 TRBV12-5 CASGSGTGVDEQYF
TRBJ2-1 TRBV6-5 CASSYSGLAGGNEQFF
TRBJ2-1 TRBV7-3 CASSGYGGYNEQFF
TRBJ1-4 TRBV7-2 CASSLPTGQEWEKLFF
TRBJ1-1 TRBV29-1 CSVDRRLNTEAFF
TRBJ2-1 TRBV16 CASSQDRGAFLFF
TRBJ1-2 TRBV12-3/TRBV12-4 CASSPIQDHRYGYTF
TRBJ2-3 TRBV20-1 CSSQGPHTDTQYF
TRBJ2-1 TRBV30 CAWFTFSYNEQFF
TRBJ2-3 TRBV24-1 CATSDPWTSQGDTQYF
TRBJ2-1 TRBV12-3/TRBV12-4 CASRSGGRISYNEQFF
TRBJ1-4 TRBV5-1 CASSLDPGGAVLEKLFF
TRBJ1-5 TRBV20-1 CSARSVVGDNQPQHF
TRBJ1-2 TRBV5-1 CASSGTGEVGYTF
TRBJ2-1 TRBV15 CATSGRPNEQFF
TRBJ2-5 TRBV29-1 CSVAGLDRLETQYF
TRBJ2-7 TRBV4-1 CASSQDDSGVSYEQYF
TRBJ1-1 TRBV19 CASRAAALRNTEAFF
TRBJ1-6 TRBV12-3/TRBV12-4 CASSPRRQGNIYSPLHF
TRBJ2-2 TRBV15 CATSRVTGGGTGELFF
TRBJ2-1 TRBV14 CASSQTGLDQFF
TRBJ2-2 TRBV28 CASRTRTGELFF
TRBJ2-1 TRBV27 CASSTGLADSYNEQFF
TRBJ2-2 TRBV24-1 CAASGHLNTGELFF